In its sample, the clone carrying this TCR beta chain was seen once. Its antigen is unidentified. These data are taken from a study of T cell responses to AZD1222 COVID-19 vaccine. TCRdb keeps only in-frame clones here, not all; method: immunoSEQ multiplex PCR. The table records 130,000 to 150,000 clones, about 91% of them present only once. Overall study findings and caveats: Baseline serostatus was positive in only five to seven AZD1222 recipients. Spike-specific TCRs gained breadth and depth after people received two AZD1222 doses. The donor group comprised mostly white British people and more females; the analysis possibly underestimated clonal diversity.

V lost 9 bases to trimming and J lost 3 bases, with 18 bases between them. Germline assignment: CDR1 LNHDA and CDR2 SQIVND (reference sequence). The CDR3 covers 15 residues. The clonotype was recovered from an adult in good health. Sequences were derived from peripheral blood, sampled on day 0 of AZD1222 vaccination. The V and J genes are TRBV19 and TRBJ2-1; D perhaps matches TRBD1 (6 bases). The CDR3, as DNA: TGTGCCAGCCCGAAGGCAGGGGCGGGCTACAATGAGCAGTTCTTC. It encodes CASPKAGAGYNEQFF.